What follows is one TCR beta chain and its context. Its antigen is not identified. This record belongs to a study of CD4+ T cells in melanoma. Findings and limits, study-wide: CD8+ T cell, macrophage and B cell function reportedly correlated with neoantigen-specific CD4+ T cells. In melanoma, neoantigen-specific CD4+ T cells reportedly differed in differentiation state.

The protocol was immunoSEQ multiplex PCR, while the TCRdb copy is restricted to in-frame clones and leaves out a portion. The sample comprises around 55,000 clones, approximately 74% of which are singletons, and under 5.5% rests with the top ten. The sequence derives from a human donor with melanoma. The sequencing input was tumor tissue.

The CDR3 here is CASSPPPGASNEKLFF. Written as DNA, the CDR3 is TGTGCCAGCAGCCCGCCCCCAGGGGCGTCTAATGAAAAACTGTTTTTT. The V and J genes are TRBV7-9 and TRBJ1-4; weak D call: TRBD1 (6 bases). The germline gives CDR1 SEHNR, CDR2 FQNEAQ (reference sequence). This CDR3 spans 16 amino acids. Trimming removed 5 bases from V and 3 bases from J, with 16 bases in between.